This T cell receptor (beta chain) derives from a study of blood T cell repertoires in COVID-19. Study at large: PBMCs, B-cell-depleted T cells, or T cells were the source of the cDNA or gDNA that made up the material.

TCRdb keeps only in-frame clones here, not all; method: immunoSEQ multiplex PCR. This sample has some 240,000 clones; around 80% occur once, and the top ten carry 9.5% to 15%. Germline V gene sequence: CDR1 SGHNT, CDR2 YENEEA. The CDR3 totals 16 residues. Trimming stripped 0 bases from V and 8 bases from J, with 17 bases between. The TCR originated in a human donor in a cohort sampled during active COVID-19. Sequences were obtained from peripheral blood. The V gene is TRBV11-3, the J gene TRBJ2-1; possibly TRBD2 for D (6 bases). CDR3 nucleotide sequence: TGTGCCAGCAGCTTAGACGGGACTCCTACGTCCCATGAGCAGTTCTTC. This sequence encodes CASSLDGTPTSHEQFF.